These T cell receptor beta chains were read from a single sample in a study of blood T cell repertoires in COVID-19. Profiled with immunoSEQ multiplex PCR; TCRdb holds only in-frame clones, not every one. The profile covers around 400,000 clones, with roughly four fifths appearing a single time and over 4.5% taken by the ten largest. The sequenced material came from PBMCs or T cells enriched from blood (not recorded which). The source of these receptors is a woman aged 45-65 years who had recovered from COVID-19. The conserved cysteine and the conserved F or W are not part of the CDR3 here. The order of the fields is V gene, J gene, CDR3 protein.

>TRBV29-1|TRBJ1-2
SDFGMSYGYT
>TRBV7-9|TRBJ2-7
ASSSTLDSYEQY
>TRBV7-9|TRBJ2-2
ASRGTSGRNTGELF
>TRBV19|TRBJ1-4
ASTSPGTGNEKLF
>TRBV5-4|TRBJ2-2
ASSWGSSGDTGELF
>TRBV3-1/TRBV3-2|TRBJ1-1
ASTKGVSEAF
>TRBV3-1/TRBV3-2|TRBJ1-2
ASSQIPSGFTGYT
>TRBV2|TRBJ1-1
ASRVARQNEAF
>TRBV6-5|TRBJ2-3
ASRRTSGTAYTQY
>TRBV10-3|TRBJ1-6
AISERGGDSPLH
>TRBV10-3|TRBJ1-4
AISETFGMGNEKLF
>TRBV14|TRBJ2-7
ASSPTTGGSYEQY
>TRBV29-1|TRBJ2-3
SVEDRGGAYTDTQY
>TRBV7-2|TRBJ1-1
ASSLGTLNTEAF
>TRBV10-3|TRBJ1-2
AISGIQGADGYT
>TRBV6-5|TRBJ1-1
ASSYSKWKGFGAF
>TRBV19|TRBJ1-5
ASRGQLGGNQPQH
>TRBV30|TRBJ1-6
AWSGTSRYSPLH
>TRBV14|TRBJ2-7
ASSQEGIGSYEQY
>TRBV7-3|TRBJ2-1
ASSPGTGNNEQF
>TRBV5-1|TRBJ2-1
ASSSPGQGARDEQF
>TRBV27|TRBJ1-1
ASSGGQYTEAF
>TRBV4-2|TRBJ1-1
ASSQEGSGGRYTEAF
>TRBV27|TRBJ2-7
ASSLKPSGLAWREQY
>TRBV7-3|TRBJ1-1
ASSLKPQGDTEAF
>TRBV9|TRBJ1-1
ASSVGLGQGPSTEAF
>TRBV30|TRBJ2-7
AWSVGQVGTYEQY
>TRBV11-2|TRBJ2-7
ASSLDLSGVPYEQY
>TRBV11-1|TRBJ2-3
ASSLGSENTDTQY
>TRBV28|TRBJ1-1
ASSRTLIRDRNTEAF
>TRBV4-1|TRBJ1-1
ASSQVLGQGNTEAF
>TRBV5-1|TRBJ1-5
ASSECTGTLSNQPQH
>TRBV19|TRBJ1-1
ASSIGGQGMDTEAF
>TRBV5-1|TRBJ1-2
ASSLAGTGTGISYGYT
>TRBV5-1|TRBJ1-4
ASSPDRESGELF
>TRBV4-2|TRBJ2-7
ASSQDLTTQLHEQY
>TRBV6-2/TRBV6-3|TRBJ2-5
ASSYSGGLGEETQY
>TRBV5-8|TRBJ1-2
ASSLKARGYGYT
>TRBV25-1|TRBJ2-2
ASSGPDREWYTGELF
>TRBV12-5|TRBJ1-2
ASGLVQLSGVWGYT
>TRBV9|TRBJ2-7
ASSAHQGSYEQY
>TRBV29-1|TRBJ2-1
SVEGRRGLSNEQF
>TRBV6-5|TRBJ1-3
ASSYSSSSGNTIY
>TRBV4-3|TRBJ2-5
ASSQVAGGQETQY
>TRBV10-2|TRBJ1-1
ATARTGTGTEAF
>TRBV6-5|TRBJ1-6
ASWTGLGSPLH
>TRBV29-1|TRBJ1-2
SGTDDRGRDGYT
>TRBV28|TRBJ1-5
ASAFGGSNQPQH
>TRBV19|TRBJ1-3
ASSIDSSGNTIY
>TRBV6-5|TRBJ2-1
ASSFTGAGGYNEQF